The 26 T cell receptor beta chains given below trace back to one sample, sequenced in a study of cytomegalovirus exposure and HLA in healthy donors. The PCR used 60 Vbeta and 13 Jbeta primers. Some clones are missing from TCRdb's copy, which holds only in-frame ones; the method was immunoSEQ multiplex PCR. The sample yields roughly 48,000 clones, about three quarters seen once. Sample: PBMCs. The receptors derive from a woman under 40 in good health and CMV-seronegative.

Concerning this clone: The junction departs from germline at one end; a sequencing error may be responsible. The identical CDR3 is also encoded by other nucleotide sequences in the sample. The chain employs TRBV30 and TRBJ1-1; 9 nucleotides align to TRBD1. The germline V gene encodes CDR1 GTSNPN and CDR2 SVGIG (reference sequence). The CDR3 is 17 amino acids. In DNA form, the CDR3 reads TGTGCCTGGAGGGGGACAGGGAACCAAAACAAGAACACTGAGGCTTTCTTT. Its protein product is CAWRGTGNQNKNTEAFF.

The chain recombines TRBV18 with TRBJ2-1; D perhaps matches TRBD2 (6 bases). CDR3 length: 11 residues. Germline-derived CDR1 and CDR2 are KGHSH and LQKENI. Trimming took off 3 bases at V and 13 bases at J, with 10 bases between the two ends. The CDR3 DNA is TGTGCCAGCTCACCCCGGGACTCCCAGTTCTTC. As protein: CASSPRDSQFF.

V usage is TRBV4-2 and J usage is TRBJ2-1; 7 bases map to TRBD2. From germline, CDR1 is LGHNA and CDR2 YNFKEQ. This CDR3 has 17 amino acids. Trimming took 0 bases from V and 0 from J; bases not matched to a gene: 5. CDR3 amino acids: CASSQEPVAGSYNEQFF. The CDR3 DNA reads as TGTGCCAGCAGCCAAGAACCGGTAGCGGGCTCCTACAATGAGCAGTTCTTC.

CDR3 residues: CASSLAGATQPQHF. The CDR3 DNA reads as TGTGCCAGCAGTCTCGCGGGGGCGACTCAGCCCCAGCATTTT. The genes are TRBV11-2 and TRBJ1-5; D possibly corresponds to TRBD1 (6 bases). CDR1 is SGHAT and CDR2 is FQNNGV in the germline V gene. The ends were cut back, 6 bases at V and 6 bases at J, with 15 bases in the middle. The CDR3 runs 14 residues.

The CDR3 reads CASTTDGLAGANVLTF. The CDR3 nucleotides read TGTGCCAGCACCACGGACGGTCTAGCGGGGGCCAACGTCCTGACTTTC. This chain connects TRBV11-2 to TRBJ2-6, with D maybe TRBD2 (6 bases). CDR1 is SGHAT and CDR2 is FQNNGV in the germline V gene. V dropped 7 bases and J dropped 4 bases, with 17 bases sitting between them. This CDR3 has 16 residues.

V usage is TRBV10-3 and J usage is TRBJ1-6, with 7 bases that match TRBD1. This CDR3 comprises 15 residues. Germline trimming cut 2 bases from V and 5 bases from J; bases unmatched to any gene: 3. Germline lookup yields CDR1 ENHRY and CDR2 SYGVKD. The CDR3 is CAISETGQNNSPLHF. CDR3 DNA: TGTGCCATCAGTGAGACGGGACAGAATAATTCACCCCTCCACTTT.

This chain joins TRBV29-1 and TRBJ2-1; TRBD2 matches at 14 bases. The CDR3 has 14 amino acids. V lost 6 bases to trimming and J lost 10 bases; unmatched junction nucleotides: 8. The germline CDR1 and CDR2 sequences are SQVTM and ANQGSEA. The CDR3 loop is CSVETSGRAEEQFF. The CDR3 DNA reads TGCAGCGTCGAGACTAGCGGGAGGGCCGAGGAGCAGTTCTTC.

V gene TRBV10-2 combines with J gene TRBJ2-5; 13 nucleotides agree with TRBD2. This CDR3 comprises 14 residues. Germline lookup yields CDR1 WSHSY and CDR2 SAAADI. V lost 9 bases and J lost 5; bases outside the gene matches: 6. The CDR3 sequence: CASIGLAGDETQYF. Written as DNA, the CDR3 is TGCGCCAGTATTGGACTAGCGGGGGATGAGACCCAGTACTTC.

This clone was detected only once. The rearrangement links TRBV4-2 to TRBJ2-3; 14 positions match TRBD2. V lost 2 bases to trimming and J lost 4 bases; unmatched junction nucleotides: 8. Germline values: CDR1 LGHNA, CDR2 YNFKEQ. The CDR3 is 18 amino acids. CDR3 bases: TGTGCCAGCAGCCAACCGGGACTAGCGGGAGAGAGGTCAGATACGCAGTATTTT. Encoded protein: CASSQPGLAGERSDTQYF.

The chain joins TRBV5-6 to TRBJ2-7; 8 positions agree with TRBD2. This CDR3 contains 15 residues. V shed 4 bases, J shed 3 bases, and the junction held 9 bases outside the gene matches. Germline assignment: CDR1 SGHDT and CDR2 YYEEEE. Here the CDR3 reads CASSQLAGWHYEQYF. The CDR3 DNA sequence: TGTGCCAGCAGCCAGCTAGCGGGCTGGCACTACGAGCAGTACTTC.

The V call is TRBV30, the J call TRBJ1-3, with D possibly matching TRBD1 (5 bases). The CDR3 is made up of 15 amino acids. Deletions cut 0 bases from V and 4 bases from J, with 13 bases between. Germline CDR1 GTSNPN, CDR2 SVGIG (reference sequence). The CDR3 loop is CAWSVSGVTGNTIYF. Here the CDR3 DNA reads TGTGCCTGGAGTGTATCGGGGGTAACCGGAAACACCATATATTTT.

The chain carries TRBV6-1 and TRBJ1-3, with 8 bases aligning to TRBD1. The CDR3 length is 16 residues. The germline V gene encodes CDR1 MNHNS and CDR2 SASEGT. V trimming: 2 bases; J trimming: 2 bases; junction bases outside the gene matches: 5. The CDR3 sequence is CASSEYRGIPGNTIYF. The CDR3 DNA follows: TGTGCCAGCAGTGAATACAGGGGGATACCTGGAAACACCATATATTTT.

The V and J genes are TRBV7-6 and TRBJ2-7; TRBD1 agrees at 7 bases. This CDR3 comprises 15 residues. Germline lookup yields CDR1 SGHVS and CDR2 FNYEAQ. V was clipped by 1 base and J by 2 bases; unmatched bases: 5. The CDR3 spells CASSLDRGFTYEQYF. The CDR3 DNA sequence: TGTGCCAGCAGCTTAGACAGGGGATTTACCTACGAGCAGTACTTC.

In this sample, this clone turned up a few times. J is TRBJ2-2 and V is TRBV28, with 8 bases lining up with TRBD2. V shed 3 bases and J 3 bases; nucleotides not matched to a gene: 9. The length of the CDR3 is 17 residues. Germline CDR1 and CDR2: MDHEN and SYDVKM. The chain's CDR3 is CASSLGGGLADTGELFF. As DNA, the CDR3 is TGTGCCAGCAGTTTGGGGGGTGGACTAGCAGACACCGGGGAGCTGTTTTTT.

The rearrangement uses TRBV28 and TRBJ1-2; 7 positions agree with TRBD1. This CDR3 is 15 amino acids long. Germline V gene data show CDR1 as MDHEN and CDR2 as SYDVKM. Losses at the gene ends were 3 bases for V and 6 bases for J; bases not matched to a gene: 10. CDR3 sequence (DNA): TGTGCCAGCAGTTTGTGGGGGACAGAGGGGAATGGCTACACCTTC. Protein: CASSLWGTEGNGYTF.

In its sample, this clone was seen a few times. The chain uses TRBV4-1 and TRBJ2-3; D is unclear. This CDR3 has 15 amino acids. CDR1 MGHRA and CDR2 YSYEKL come from the germline V gene. Trimming left V 2 bases short and J 6 bases short, with 15 bases between. DNA for the CDR3: TGCGCCAGCAGCCAAAGCAAACCTTCACGGGATACGCAGTATTTT. It is translated as CASSQSKPSRDTQYF.

The chain joins TRBV7-3 to TRBJ2-5, with D possibly TRBD2 on 6 matching bases. Germline V gene sequence: CDR1 SGHTA, CDR2 FQGTGA. Trimming cost V 3 bases and J 5 bases, with 10 bases left between them. This CDR3 spans 13 amino acids. CDR3 in amino acids: CASSFSGDETQYF. The CDR3 region has the DNA TGTGCCAGCAGCTTCTCGGGAGACGAGACCCAGTACTTC.

The chain uses TRBV6-5 and TRBJ1-2; 7 bases fit TRBD1. The junction had 3 bases not matched to a gene; V was cut back by 4 bases and J by 4 bases. The CDR3 extends over 13 amino acids. The germline gives CDR1 MNHEY, CDR2 SVGAGI. In nucleotides, the CDR3 is TGTGCCAGCAGTTCCCGGGACAGCTATGGCTACACCTTC. It yields the protein CASSSRDSYGYTF.

The chain recombines TRBV5-6 with TRBJ2-1, with D possibly matching TRBD1 (6 bases). Germline V gene sequence: CDR1 SGHDT, CDR2 YYEEEE. The CDR3 is 14 residues long. Trimming removed 4 bases from V and 2 bases from J, with 10 bases in between. The CDR3 spells CASSLDRTYNEQFF. CDR3 in DNA: TGTGCCAGCAGCCTGGACAGAACCTACAATGAGCAGTTCTTC. The full variable domain, completed using reference TRBV5-6 and TRBJ2-1, is DAGVTQSPTHLIKTRGQQVTLRCSPKSGHDTVSWYQQALGQGPQFIFQYYEEEERQRGNFPDRFSGHQFPNYSSELNVNALLLGDSALYLCASSLDRTYNEQFFGPGTRLTVL.

The chain recombines TRBV29-1 with TRBJ1-5; TRBD1 matches at 9 bases. CDR3 size: 15 residues. In germline, CDR1 is SQVTM, CDR2 ANQGSEA. V was pared by 6 bases and J by 5 bases, with 11 bases of the junction left unmatched. CDR3 bases: TGCAGCGTCAGAGGGACAGGGCCTTCGGATCAGCCCCAGCATTTT. This translates into CSVRGTGPSDQPQHF.

The V and J genes are TRBV28 and TRBJ1-2; D is perhaps TRBD1 (5 bases). Germline CDR1 is MDHEN and CDR2 is SYDVKM. V lost 6 bases and J 1 base, leaving 12 bases between the germline ends. This CDR3 has 14 residues. CDR3 loop: CASRDGGINYGYTF. The CDR3 nucleotides are TGTGCCAGCAGAGACGGGGGGATTAACTATGGCTACACCTTC.

The chain couples TRBV6-6 to TRBJ1-2, with 9 bases identical to TRBD1. The CDR3 loop spans 13 amino acids. Germline V gives CDR1 MNHNY, CDR2 SVGAGI (reference sequence). V shed 7 bases and J 5 bases; nucleotides not matched to a gene: 5. CDR3 in amino acids: CASTFDRGYGYTF. Here the CDR3 DNA reads TGTGCCAGCACATTCGACAGGGGGTATGGCTACACCTTC.

The chain couples TRBV29-1 to TRBJ2-2, with 9 bases fitting TRBD1. Germline V gene sequence: CDR1 SQVTM, CDR2 ANQGSEA. V shed 6 bases, J shed 4 bases, and the junction held 9 bases outside the gene matches. The CDR3 contains 15 residues. The CDR3 DNA reads TGCAGCGTACAAGTTAGGACAGGGGTCACCGGGGAGCTGTTTTTT. It yields the protein CSVQVRTGVTGELFF.

The chain carries TRBV29-1 and TRBJ1-1; D not resolved. Trimming pared 7 bases from V and 1 base from J, leaving 13 bases between. This CDR3 spans 13 amino acids. The germline CDR1 and CDR2 sequences are SQVTM and ANQGSEA. The DNA of the CDR3 is TGCAGCGCATGGAGGGCGCAGAACACTGAAGCTTTCTTT. Its translation is CSAWRAQNTEAFF.

J is TRBJ2-7 and V is TRBV29-1; 9 bases align to TRBD1. V lost 4 bases to trimming and J lost 6 bases; unmatched junction nucleotides: 10. CDR1 is SQVTM and CDR2 is ANQGSEA in the germline V gene. The CDR3 runs to 14 residues. The CDR3 spells CSVGRSRDRAEQYF. The CDR3 coding sequence is TGCAGCGTTGGGAGGTCCCGGGACAGGGCCGAGCAGTACTTC.

V usage is TRBV29-1 and J usage is TRBJ1-1, with a tentative D call TRBD1 (5 bases). This CDR3 is 13 amino acids long. Germline V gene sequence: CDR1 SQVTM, CDR2 ANQGSEA. Trimming removed 5 bases at V and 0 bases at J, with 10 bases between. The CDR3 region has the DNA TGCAGCGTTTATAGACAGATGAACACTGAAGCTTTCTTT. Protein sequence: CSVYRQMNTEAFF.